This TCR beta chain was recorded in a study of cytomegalovirus exposure and HLA in healthy donors. CDR1 and CDR2 from the germline V gene are SGHTA and FQGNSA. The CDR3 has 16 residues. The V segment lost 5 bases and the J segment 2 bases; nucleotides outside the gene matches: 6. Libraries were prepared by immunoSEQ multiplex PCR; TCRdb keeps only in-frame clonotypes and omits some of them. The repertoire consists of 260,000 or so clones, with 70% to 90% occurring once and the leading ten covering around 0.92%. Sequencing was carried out using PBMCs. This chain uses TRBV7-2 with TRBJ2-7; TRBD2 agrees at 13 bases. This clonotype was obtained from a young woman in good health and CMV-seronegative. CDR3 bases: TGTGCCAGCAGCCTTCGGACTAGCGGGGGAACCTACGAGCAGTACTTC. It specifies CASSLRTSGGTYEQYF.